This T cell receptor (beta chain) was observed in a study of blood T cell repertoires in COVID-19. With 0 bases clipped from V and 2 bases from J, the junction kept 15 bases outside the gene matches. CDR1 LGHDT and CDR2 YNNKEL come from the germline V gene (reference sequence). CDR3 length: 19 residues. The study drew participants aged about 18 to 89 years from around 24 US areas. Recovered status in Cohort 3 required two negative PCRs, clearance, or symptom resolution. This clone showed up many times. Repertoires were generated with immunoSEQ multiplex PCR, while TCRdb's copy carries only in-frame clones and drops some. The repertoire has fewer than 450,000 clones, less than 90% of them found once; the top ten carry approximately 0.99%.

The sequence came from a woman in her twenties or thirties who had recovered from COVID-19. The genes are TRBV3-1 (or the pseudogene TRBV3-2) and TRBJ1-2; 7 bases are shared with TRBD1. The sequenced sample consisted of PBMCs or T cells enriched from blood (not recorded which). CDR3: CASSQELMSEGARNYGYTF. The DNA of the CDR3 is TGTGCCAGCAGCCAAGAATTGATGTCGGAGGGGGCCAGAAACTATGGCTACACCTTC.